The sequence of this TCR beta chain was determined in a study of neurological immune-mediated disorders (dated by TCRdb to between 2017 and 2020). Describing the broader study: Peripheral blood TCR-beta repertoires from HTLV-I-associated myelopathy (HAM/TSP) patients, multiple sclerosis patients and healthy controls were compared by UMI-based sequencing. Of the approximately 70 subjects in the cohort, about 14 were HAM/TSP patients, roughly 35 were multiple sclerosis patients, and some 20 were healthy controls. Alongside PBMC samples, the set of 106 TCR-beta libraries contained longitudinal samples, technical triplicates, and paired CD4+ and CD8+ T-cell subsets that had been sorted. Study-level results and caveats: TCR clonal expansion was highest in HAM/TSP patients and lowest in MS patients, with MS patients falling below even healthy controls. Across subjects, expanded clones never shared an identical CDR3 amino acid sequence, which suggests that the TCR-beta repertoires in every group were private.

As concerns this clonotype: The antigen it binds to is not known. Germline and junction disagree at one end, which may indicate a read error.

Blood bank volunteers in Maryland, USA served as the healthy controls. For the unsorted PBMC libraries, 2 million PBMCs were stored in RNAlater at -80 degrees C until RNA extraction and were used to generate the libraries. Peripheral blood was subjected to Ficoll-Hypaque density gradient centrifugation to isolate PBMCs, which were then cryopreserved in liquid nitrogen. CDR1 SGHKS and CDR2 YYEKEE are derived from the germline V gene (reference sequence). Spanning cysteine to phenylalanine, the CDR3 consists of 18 amino acids. This entry keeps only the CDR3 DNA: 54 bases, framed from base 1. To synthesize cDNA, template-switch 5'RACE was performed with a primer carrying a 10-nucleotide random unique molecular identifier so that each TCR transcript was tagged. Every sequencing run yielded over 170 million TCR-beta sequences covering 15-18 subjects. The RNeasy kit was used for extraction of total RNA. The KAPA Real-time Library Amplification kit was used to amplify TCR-beta VDJ regions with primers targeting the TCR constant region and the 5'RACE anchor. Sample indexes and Illumina adaptors were added in a first PCR, after which library yield was increased in a second PCR. After Ampure bead purification, the TCR product of roughly 650 bp was size-selected on a 2% E-gel SizeSelection system. Before pooling, library quality was checked on a Bioanalyzer, concentration was measured with Qubit, and libraries were quantified with the Kapa Library Quantification kit. Libraries were sequenced paired-end 2 x 150 bp on an Illumina HiSeq 2500. To increase sequence diversity, about 24-32% phiX was spiked into each library pool. The source study handled its data this way. Quality-filtered reads were processed with the UMI-based MiGEC pipeline, which removed over 75% of raw TCR sequences during error correction. VDJ genes were aligned to IMGT germline references, and each clonotype was defined by a unique CDR3 amino acid sequence together with V-J genes. Clonal expansion, Shannon diversity and CDR3 relatedness were evaluated with VDJtools (CalcPairwiseDistances, ClusterSamples), while phylogenetic trees were built in CLCbio workbench. A clone was classed as expanded if it had 8 or more unique UMIs, a cutoff based on coefficient-of-variation modelling across technical triplicates. The public sequencing data were trimmed at Q25 with fastp and processed into clonotypes with MiXCR by TCRdb, which kept only in-frame beta chains. Records with the same CDR3 protein are collapsed into one entry carrying the most frequent genes and DNA. It is TCRdb's table, rather than the study itself, that gives the V and J calls and clone size. The sample table lists more than 50,000 distinct CDR3 sequences, 11% of them with a count of one. 1.5% to 2% of the sample is in the top ten clones.

The receptor chain draws on TRBV5-5 and TRBJ2-7, with 10 middle bases fitting TRBD2. This clonotype originated in a man aged 55 to 70 in good health. The sample was PBMCs. The DNA sequence reads TGTGCCAGCAGCTCCAAACTCTCTGGACTAGCGGTCTCCTACGAGCATTACTTC. Its product reads: CASSSKLSGLAVSYEHYF.